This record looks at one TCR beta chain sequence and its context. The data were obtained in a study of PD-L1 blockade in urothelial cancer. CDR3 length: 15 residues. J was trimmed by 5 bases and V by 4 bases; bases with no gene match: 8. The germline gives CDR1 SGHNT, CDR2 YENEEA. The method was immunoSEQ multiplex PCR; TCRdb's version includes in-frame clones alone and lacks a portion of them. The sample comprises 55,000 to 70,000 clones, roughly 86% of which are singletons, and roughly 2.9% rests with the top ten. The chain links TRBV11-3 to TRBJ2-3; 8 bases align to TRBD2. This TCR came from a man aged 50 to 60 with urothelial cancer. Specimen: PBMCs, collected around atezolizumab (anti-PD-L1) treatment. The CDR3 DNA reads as TGTGCCAGCAGCTCGGGGGGGCAGTTTGGAGATACGCAGTATTTT. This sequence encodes CASSSGGQFGDTQYF.